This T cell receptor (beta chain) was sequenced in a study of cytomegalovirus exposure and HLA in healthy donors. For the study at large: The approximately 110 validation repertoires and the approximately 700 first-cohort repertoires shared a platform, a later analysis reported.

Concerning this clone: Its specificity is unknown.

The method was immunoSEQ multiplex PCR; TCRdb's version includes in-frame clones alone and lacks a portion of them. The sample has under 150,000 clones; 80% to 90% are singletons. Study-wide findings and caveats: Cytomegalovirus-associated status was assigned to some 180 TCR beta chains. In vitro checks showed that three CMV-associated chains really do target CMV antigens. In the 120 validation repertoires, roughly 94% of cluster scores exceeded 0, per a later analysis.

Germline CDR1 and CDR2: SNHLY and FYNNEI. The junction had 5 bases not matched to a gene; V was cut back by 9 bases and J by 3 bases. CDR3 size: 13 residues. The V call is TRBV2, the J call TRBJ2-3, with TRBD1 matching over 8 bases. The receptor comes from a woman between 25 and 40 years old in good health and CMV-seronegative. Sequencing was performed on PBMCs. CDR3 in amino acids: CARGTGITDTQYF. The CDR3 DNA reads TGTGCCAGAGGGACAGGTATAACAGATACGCAGTATTTT.